The rows below give T cell receptor beta chains drawn from one sample of a study of T cell changes during pregnancy in multiple sclerosis. Sequencing used immunoSEQ multiplex PCR; TCRdb keeps in-frame clones, though not all of them. The repertoire holds under 45,000 clones, with under 95% as singletons. Sequenced here: CD4+ T cells from peripheral blood mononuclear cells, sampled in the third trimester of pregnancy. All receptors derive from a female donor with multiple sclerosis, enrolled in a pregnancy study. Each CDR3 is given with its conserved first and last residue.

v_call cdr3_aa
TRBV5-8 CASSLLGRMNTEAFF
TRBV7-2 CASSPRGGTYEQYF
TRBV4-1 CASSLGHSGANVLTF
TRBV6-6 CASSGSGELFF
TRBV14 CASSQNMNTEAFF
TRBV6-4 CASSDTELGNEQFF
TRBV7-2 CASTPDGGGGYGYTF
TRBV5-4 CASRAGTVGQETQYF
TRBV5-1 CASSSTSGGTDTQYF
TRBV9 CASSTAGTGGFYEQYF
TRBV7-9 CASSPGARWGEQYF
TRBV2 CASSDRDRAFLEQYF
TRBV29-1 CSVGGTTLNYGYTF
TRBV25-1 CASSPRVRKVANGNTIYF
TRBV6-1 CASSETAGRTGELFF
TRBV5-1 CASSLEIRGELFF
TRBV20-1 CSARETYEQYF
TRBV19 CASSMGTGSSGANVLTF
TRBV7-9 CASGRGTGDYGYTF
TRBV28 CASSSSGTVRLGSETQYF
TRBV5-4 CASSPTGGVGTDTQYF
TRBV11-2 CASSLIGSSGIYNEQFF
TRBV11-3 CASSLEGGQPAFF
TRBV7-8 CASSLQGTSNQPQHF
TRBV6-1 CASSVNSNQPQHF
TRBV7-8 CASSFVRDRGSGYTF
TRBV7-2 CASSLVPGSAYEQYF
TRBV4-1 CASSQAGLAGLGEQFF
TRBV29-1 CSVGGVNQPQHF
TRBV23-1 CANGGDTQYF
TRBV23-1 CASSHPPGTGWADTGELFF
TRBV5-5 CASSFTGGWETQYF
TRBV11-2 CASSLWDSTYNEQFF
TRBV29-1 CSVGPVIGGGGSYEQYF
TRBV11-1 CASSLGTSGEETQYF
TRBV30 CARLAGANVLTF
TRBV9 CASSVLGGGTEAFF
TRBV5-1 CASSLAPGGKGNEKLFF
TRBV28 CASSSRPAGMFEQYF
TRBV19 CASSILHREGQETQYF
TRBV2 CASNREGSPLHF
TRBV5-1 CASREQGVMNQGTGELFF
TRBV11-2 CASSFTGITDTQYF
TRBV6-6 CASRRDREILF
TRBV21-1 CASSKGSVGLAGAIGEQYF
TRBV5-8 CASSLIREVAFF
TRBV9 CASSVGAGGVEETQYF
TRBV7-9 CASSPGGTGSYEQYF